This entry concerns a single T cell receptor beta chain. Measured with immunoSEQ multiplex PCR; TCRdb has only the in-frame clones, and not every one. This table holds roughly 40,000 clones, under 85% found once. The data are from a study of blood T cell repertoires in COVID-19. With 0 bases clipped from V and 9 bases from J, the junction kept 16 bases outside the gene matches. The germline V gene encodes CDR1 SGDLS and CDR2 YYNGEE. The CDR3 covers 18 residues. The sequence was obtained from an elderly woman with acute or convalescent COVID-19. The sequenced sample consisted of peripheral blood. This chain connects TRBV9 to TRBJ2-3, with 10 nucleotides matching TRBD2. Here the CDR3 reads CASSVGIAGGQNPGTQYF. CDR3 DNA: TGTGCCAGCAGCGTAGGGATAGCGGGAGGACAAAACCCCGGGACGCAGTATTTT.